This passage covers 21 T cell receptor beta chains from one sample sequenced in a study of blood T cell repertoires in COVID-19. This table comes from immunoSEQ multiplex PCR, and its TCRdb copy is limited to in-frame clones, with some not included. Of some 300,000 clones listed, nearly 90% were seen once; the top ten hold over 3.5%. Sequencing used PBMCs or T cells enriched from blood (not recorded which). The receptor set was obtained from a woman aged 18-29 years with acute COVID-19.

This chain links TRBV27 with TRBJ1-6; possible D gene TRBD1, 5 bases. V dropped 3 bases and J dropped 7 bases, with 16 bases sitting between them. The CDR3 length is 16 residues. Germline V gene lookup returns CDR1 MNHEY and CDR2 SMNVEV (reference sequence). CDR3 bases: TGTGCCAGCAGTTTTTCCCCCCAGGGTCGCAATTCACCCCTCCACTTT. It yields the protein CASSFSPQGRNSPLHF.

The DNA of the CDR3 is TGTGCCAGTAGTATGCGGACAGGGAATCAGCCCCAGCATTTT. Its protein is CASSMRTGNQPQHF. This rearrangement joins TRBV19 to TRBJ1-5; the match to TRBD1 covers 8 bases. V shed 3 bases, J shed 4 bases, and the junction held 2 bases outside the gene matches. Per the germline V gene, CDR1 is LNHDA and CDR2 is SQIVND (reference sequence). This CDR3 has 14 residues.

This clone has just one count. The DNA of the CDR3 is TGTGCCAGCTCACCGGGACAGTCTGTAGTGGAGCAGTACTTC. Translating it yields CASSPGQSVVEQYF. The chain carries TRBV18 and TRBJ2-7; 7 bases align to TRBD1. Germline V gene data show CDR1 as KGHSH and CDR2 as LQKENI. J gave up 7 bases and V 3 bases, and 9 bases lay outside the gene matches. The CDR3 contains 14 residues. Drawing the rest from reference TRBV18 and TRBJ2-7, the complete variable domain is NAGVMQNPRHLVRRRGQEARLRCSPMKGHSHVYWYRQLPEEGLKFMVYLQKENIIDESGMPKERFSAEFPKEGPSILRIQQVVRGDSAAYFCASSPGQSVVEQYFGPGTRLTVT.

The V call is TRBV6-5, the J call TRBJ2-3; 7 nucleotides line up with TRBD1. From germline, CDR1 is MNHEY and CDR2 SVGAGI. V was clipped by 6 bases and J by 0 bases; unmatched bases: 6. The CDR3 length is 15 residues. The CDR3: CASSLTGLSTDTQYF. The CDR3 region has the DNA TGTGCCAGCAGCCTGACAGGGCTTAGCACAGATACGCAGTATTTT.

The rearrangement joins TRBV29-1 to TRBJ2-1; D possibly corresponds to TRBD2 (5 bases). V lost 7 bases, J lost 8 bases, and 21 bases lay in between. CDR3 size: 14 residues. CDR1 and CDR2 (germline): SQVTM, ANQGSEA. CDR3 DNA sequence: TGCAGCGGAAGGGCGGGTACCTCCGGGGATGAGCAGTTCTTC. Translation gives CSGRAGTSGDEQFF.

This chain uses TRBV3-1 (or the pseudogene TRBV3-2) with TRBJ2-7; D might be TRBD2 (6 bases). This CDR3 region has 14 residues. Trimming stripped 0 bases from V and 7 bases from J, with 13 bases between. The V gene's germline CDR1 is LGHDT and CDR2 YNNKEL (reference sequence). DNA of the CDR3: TGTGCCAGCAGCCAAGATGGGCGGGAAGGAGAGCAGTACTTC. Protein sequence: CASSQDGREGEQYF.

V is TRBV11-2 and J is TRBJ1-2, with 9 positions matching TRBD1. This CDR3 has 15 residues. V shed 3 bases, J shed 3 bases, and the junction held 5 bases outside the gene matches. Germline V CDR1 and CDR2: SGHAT, FQNNGV. The CDR3: CASSLTGQGDYGYTF. CDR3 DNA sequence: TGTGCCAGCAGCTTGACGGGACAGGGAGACTATGGCTACACCTTC.

The chain uses TRBV7-9 and TRBJ2-4, with a tentative D call TRBD2 (6 bases). The CDR3 length is 13 residues. V was pared by 6 bases and J by 8 bases, with 14 bases between. The germline V gene has CDR1 SEHNR and CDR2 FQNEAQ (reference sequence). Written as DNA, the CDR3 is TGTGCCAGCAGTGGACCGGGACTGGACATTCAGTACTTC. Amino acid sequence: CASSGPGLDIQYF.

The CDR3 nucleotides are TGTGCCAGCAGTCGGACAGGGGGGTACAATGAGCAGTTCTTC. Its protein is CASSRTGGYNEQFF. This rearrangement joins TRBV7-9 to TRBJ2-1; 10 nucleotides match TRBD1. Trimming cost V 6 bases and J 4 bases; bases outside gene matches: 3. The CDR3 runs to 14 residues. Germline V gene data show CDR1 as SEHNR and CDR2 as FQNEAQ (reference sequence).

The V and J genes are TRBV11-3 and TRBJ2-3, with TRBD2 identical over 7 bases. CDR1 and CDR2 (germline): SGHNT, YENEEA. CDR3 length: 16 residues. V gave up 1 base and J gave up 0 bases; unmatched junction bases: 4. The CDR3 sequence is CASSLVAGASTDTQYF. The CDR3 bases are TGTGCCAGCAGCTTAGTAGCGGGTGCTAGCACAGATACGCAGTATTTT.

This clone has a handful of counts. The chain employs TRBV10-3 and TRBJ1-1; tentative D call: TRBD1 (5 bases). Germline CDR1 and CDR2: ENHRY and SYGVKD. Deletions cut 3 bases from V and 7 bases from J, with 12 bases between. CDR3 length equals 13 residues. The CDR3 here is CAISEVQVGEAFF. In DNA, the CDR3 is TGTGCCATCAGTGAAGTACAGGTCGGTGAAGCTTTCTTT.

This clone has just one count. The rearrangement links TRBV7-6 to TRBJ2-7; 9 bases map to TRBD1. Germline lookup yields CDR1 SGHVS and CDR2 FNYEAQ. CDR3 length equals 15 residues. The trim removed 4 bases at V and 3 bases at J, leaving 7 bases unmatched. CDR3 sequence reads: CASSYRTGEDYEQYF. For the CDR3, the DNA is TGTGCCAGCAGCTATCGGACAGGGGAGGACTACGAGCAGTACTTC. Together with reference TRBV7-6 and TRBJ2-7, the CDR3 gives the full variable domain: GAGVSQSPRYKVTKRGQDVALRCDPISGHVSLYWYRQALGQGPEFLTYFNYEAQQDKSGLPNDRFSAERPEGSISTLTIQRTEQRDSAMYRCASSYRTGEDYEQYFGPGTRLTVT.

The rearrangement uses TRBV27 and TRBJ1-2; 11 positions match TRBD1. This CDR3 is 14 amino acids long. The V gene's germline CDR1 is MNHEY and CDR2 SMNVEV (reference sequence). Trimming took 3 bases from V and 6 from J; bases not matched to a gene: 3. This CDR3 is CASSLDRGRHGYTF. The CDR3 nucleotides are TGTGCCAGCAGTTTGGACAGGGGGCGTCATGGCTACACCTTC.

The rearrangement joins TRBV6-1 to TRBJ2-5; a possible D gene is TRBD2 (6 bases). Germline V lookup: CDR1 MNHNS, CDR2 SASEGT. The V end was cut by 4 bases, the J end by 1 base, with 16 bases between. This CDR3 comprises 16 residues. The CDR3 loop is CASSVGWGEIQETQYF. In DNA, the CDR3 is TGTGCCAGCAGTGTAGGCTGGGGGGAGATCCAAGAGACCCAGTACTTC.

Details on this clone: At one boundary the junction diverges from the germline segment, which might be a read error. V usage is TRBV5-1 and J usage is TRBJ2-7, with a tentative D call TRBD2 (6 bases). Germline V lookup: CDR1 SGHRS, CDR2 YFSETQ. CDR3 length: 12 residues. The CDR3 sequence is CASSGEGGALLF. Written as DNA, the CDR3 is TGCGCCAGCAGCGGAGAAGGAGGGGCCCTACTCTTC. Combining the CDR3 with reference TRBV5-1 and TRBJ2-7 gives the whole variable domain KAGVTQTPRYLIKTRGQQVTLSCSPISGHRSVSWYQQTPGQGLQFLFEYFSETQRNKGNFPGRFSGRQFSNSRSEMNVSTLELGDSALYLCASSGEGGALLFGPGTRLTVT.

J is TRBJ2-1 and V is TRBV7-9; D is possibly TRBD2 (5 bases). From germline, CDR1 is SEHNR and CDR2 FQNEAQ (reference sequence). V was trimmed by 4 bases and J by 1 base, leaving 11 bases between them. The CDR3 runs 15 residues. In DNA form, the CDR3 reads TGTGCCAGCAGCTGGGCGGGTCGATCCTACAATGAGCAGTTCTTC. The encoded protein is CASSWAGRSYNEQFF.

V usage is TRBV6-1 and J usage is TRBJ2-7, with a tentative D call TRBD2 (5 bases). V was clipped by 2 bases and J by 0 bases, with 17 bases between them. The CDR3 loop spans 17 amino acids. Germline CDR1 reads MNHNS; CDR2 reads SASEGT. CDR3 in amino acids: CASSEIGVGGISYEQYF. In DNA form, the CDR3 reads TGTGCCAGCAGTGAAATCGGAGTAGGAGGCATCTCCTACGAGCAGTACTTC.

The chain employs TRBV10-3 and TRBJ1-4, with 7 bases matching TRBD1. With V trimmed by 0 bases and J by 8 bases, 6 bases remained unmatched. Germline assignment: CDR1 ENHRY and CDR2 SYGVKD. This CDR3 has 15 residues. The CDR3 here is CAISESGGQLEKLFF. The CDR3 nucleotides read TGTGCCATCAGTGAGTCGGGGGGACAGCTCGAAAAACTGTTTTTT.

The J gene is TRBJ2-5, the V gene TRBV11-2; a possible D gene is TRBD2 (6 bases). Trimming stripped 1 base from V and 2 bases from J, with 8 bases between. CDR1 is SGHAT and CDR2 is FQNNGV in the germline V gene. The CDR3 loop spans 14 amino acids. This chain's CDR3 is CASSLAGRQETQYF. In DNA, the CDR3 is TGTGCCAGCAGCTTAGCGGGGAGGCAAGAGACCCAGTACTTC.

V is TRBV6-6 and J is TRBJ1-2; 9 bases agree with TRBD1. Trimming removed 4 bases from V and 3 bases from J; junction bases left unmatched: 3. The CDR3 length is 14 residues. Germline V gene lookup returns CDR1 MNHNY and CDR2 SVGAGI (reference sequence). The CDR3 sequence: CASSFRDRDYGYTF. The CDR3 nucleotides read TGTGCCAGCAGTTTCCGGGACAGGGACTATGGCTACACCTTC.

The chain couples TRBV28 to TRBJ1-2; possible D gene TRBD1, 5 bases. Deletions cut 6 bases from V and 0 bases from J, with 17 bases between. CDR1 and CDR2 (germline): MDHEN, SYDVKM. The length of the CDR3 is 16 residues. CDR3 region: CASSPPSGLANYGYTF. The CDR3 bases are TGTGCCAGCAGCCCCCCCTCAGGGCTTGCTAACTATGGCTACACCTTC.